The entry below describes one T cell receptor beta chain. Its antigen is currently unknown. V shed 2 bases and J shed 6 bases, with 10 bases lying between them. The CDR3 spans 14 residues. Germline V CDR1 and CDR2: ENHRY, SYGVKD. This sample is part of a study of OX40 agonist ivuxolimab in advanced cancers. Turning to the study itself: Prior anti-PD-1, anti-PD-L1 or anti-CTLA-4 therapy was allowed; approximately 40% had some. Patients achieving partial responses numbered three: one hepatocellular carcinoma case and two cutaneous melanoma cases. Study-level findings and limits: Both CD4+ and CD8+ T cell populations in blood had undergone clonal expansion by week 6 at 0.1 to 3.0 mg/kg. Expanded peripheral T cells had an undetermined antigen specificity.

The protocol was immunoSEQ multiplex PCR, while the TCRdb copy is restricted to in-frame clones and leaves out a portion. This table has fewer than 80,000 clones, 85% appearing once. Here the sequenced sample was CD4+ or CD8+ T cells sorted from blood, taken in a trial of the OX40 agonist ivuxolimab. The chain recombines TRBV10-3 with TRBJ2-2; TRBD1 might be the D (5 bases). The receptor comes from an adult with an advanced solid tumor such as melanoma, head and neck, liver or kidney cancer. This CDR3 is CAISEGAFAGELFF. The DNA of the CDR3 is TGTGCCATCAGTGAGGGGGCCTTCGCCGGGGAGCTGTTTTTT.